This TCR beta chain was recovered during a study of T cell responses to AZD1222 COVID-19 vaccine (dated by TCRdb to the early 2020s). With respect to the entire study: Because spike-specific TCR depth and breadth did not differ between the two schedules, AZD1222 recipients who got a second dose at roughly 4 weeks were pooled with those who got a second dose at roughly 12 weeks. TCR sequencing covered 230 to 250 trial participants: about 210 given two doses of AZD1222 and 26 given two doses of MenACWY control vaccine. Trial participants were enrolled by age into 18-55, 56-69 and 70-plus year subgroups, with approximately 150, 30 and 60 TCR-sequenced participants respectively.

V loses 4 bases of germline sequence and J loses 0 bases, and the interval between the two ends is 9 bases. In the germline V gene, CDR1 corresponds to KGHSH and CDR2 to LQKENI. The CDR3, from cysteine to phenylalanine, totals 14 residues. Only the CDR3 DNA is retained, 42 bases long and in frame from the first base. For this clone: The antigen this receptor binds is unknown. Base-call qualities are not available, and no considerably larger clone is one nucleotide away.

The CDR3 regions of human TCRbeta chains were analyzed by immunosequencing. The published analysis was carried out like this. TCRs in the repertoires were compared against a reference library of SARS-CoV-2-specific TCRs that had been generated with the MIRA antigen-specificity platform. Breadth was defined as the fraction of unique TCRs that were SARS-CoV-2-associated. Depth was defined as the fraction of total T cells that were SARS-CoV-2-associated. Each spike-specific TCR was assigned to its reactive spike region and to a CD4 or CD8 class using the MIRA data. Log10-transformed breadth and depth values were compared by one-way ANOVA with Sidak's multiple comparisons tests. Held by TCRdb, this immuneACCESS table contains in-frame sequences only and omits some clones. Under half of the omission traces to an unresolved V gene where checked; the cause of the rest is unknown. V, J and clone size reflect that table, while D and trimming were determined from the DNA. Counted in this sample were 90,000 to 150,000 clones; approximately 90% of them appeared once. The ten largest clones represent 7.5% to 9.5% of the sample.

Sample time point, as interpreted from the label and publication: baseline before first vaccination. Vaccinee samples were obtained from the UK trials COV001 and COV002, which included a single-blind randomized controlled phase 2/3 trial of AZD1222 (ChAdOx1 nCoV-19) in healthy adults. For TCRbeta chain sequencing, PBMC samples were collected from trial participants at day 0 and at day 28 after the second dose. What the study reported, not specific to this receptor: Most participants were white British and females outnumbered males, and the authors suggested that clonal diversity may have been underestimated. Because no samples from the day 14 peak response were available, repertoires could be characterized only after the peak T cell response. Conclusions about previously exposed vaccinees were limited because only six AZD1222 recipients were SARS-CoV-2 seropositive at baseline. CD4 TCRs associated with the vaccine covered the entire spike protein, and the dominant responses were in regions 160-218 and 743-854. Nearly half of unique spike-specific TCRs reportedly recognized epitopes outside regions mutated in the B.1.351 and B.1.1.7 variants. A significant rise in spike-specific TCR breadth and depth was observed after two AZD1222 doses relative to day 0 and relative to MenACWY recipients. The 56-69-year group was small, and its depth increase did not reach significance, likely because of low power.

The TCR was taken from an adult in good health. This material consisted of peripheral blood, taken on day 0 of AZD1222 vaccination. This sequence uses TRBV18 and TRBJ1-2; possibly the D gene is TRBD1, per 5 matching bases. CDR3 region: CASSHGTPNYGYTF. The nucleotides are TGTGCCAGCTCACACGGGACTCCTAACTATGGCTACACCTTC.